This TCR beta chain was obtained from a study of radiation and T cells in renal cell carcinoma. This CDR3 has 15 residues. From germline, CDR1 is MNHEY and CDR2 SVGAGI. V gave up 0 bases and J gave up 1 base, with 9 bases separating them. By sample fraction, this clone is medium-sized. The table came from immunoSEQ multiplex PCR; TCRdb's copy has only in-frame clones and leaves some out. The sample shows fewer than 25,000 clones, under 65% of them seen only once. Treatment specified: treatment-naive control, cytoreductive nephrectomy. Control tumors came from treatment-naive patients without prior radiation.

The chain has TRBV6-5 and TRBJ1-1; D is ambiguous. Sequencing used tumor tissue, obtained from a patient whose treatment was nephrectomy without radiotherapy. This TCR derives from a human donor with renal cell carcinoma. The DNA for the CDR3 is TGTGCCAGCAGTTACTCGATGGCAGGGAACACTGAAGCTTTCTTT. Encoded protein: CASSYSMAGNTEAFF.